This T cell receptor (beta chain) is from a study of T-cell reconstitution after alpha-beta-depleted transplantation in children. Using unique molecular identifiers, the investigators prepared the TCRbeta library. In TCRdb, the PCR reads were re-called with MiXCR into one record per CDR3 protein. In the table there are 550,000 to 800,000 distinct CDR3 sequences, about an eighth of which are singletons. This clonotype was seen repeatedly, ten times or more. This CDR3 spans 17 amino acids. Germline V gene data show CDR1 as DFQATT and CDR2 as SNEGSKA (reference sequence). V lost 0 bases and J lost 2, with 18 bases in between.

Sequences were derived from PBMCs, sampled before TCRalphabeta/CD19-depleted stem cell transplant. The source of this sequence is a girl aged 2 to 10 with congenital amegakaryocytic thrombocytopenia, due to receive a stem cell transplant. The J gene is TRBJ2-3, the V gene TRBV20-1; a weak D match, TRBD2 (5 bases). This CDR3 reads CSARDPGSKVPTDTQYF. The DNA of the CDR3 is TGCAGTGCTAGAGATCCGGGATCCAAGGTCCCCACAGATACGCAGTATTTT.